Detailed here is one TCR beta chain. The sample comes from a study of OX40 agonist ivuxolimab in advanced cancers. Clones were read by immunoSEQ multiplex PCR, and TCRdb kept only the in-frame ones, dropping some. The sample carries some 25,000 clones, approximately 78% recorded once. The CDR3 contains 15 residues. Per germline, CDR1 SNHLY and CDR2 FYNNEI. Trimming shortened V by 7 bases and J by 0 bases, and 14 bases separated the two germline ends. The TCR originated in an adult with an advanced solid tumor such as melanoma, head and neck, liver or kidney cancer. The chain uses TRBV2 and TRBJ2-3; D unresolved. Sequences were derived from CD4+ or CD8+ T cells sorted from blood, sampled in a trial of the OX40 agonist ivuxolimab. The DNA of the CDR3 is TGTGCCAGCATTTCTACGCTGGCGAGCACAGATACGCAGTATTTT. Its protein is CASISTLASTDTQYF.